The present TCR beta chain was sequenced within a study of blood T cell repertoires in COVID-19. Study summary: Samples of COVID-19 (acute and convalescent) were obtained from the United States, Italy and Spain.

Germline CDR1 reads SGHDT; CDR2 reads YYEEEE. CDR3 length: 16 amino acids. The junction had 8 bases not matched to a gene; V was cut back by 1 base and J by 4 bases. The authors' processing: Cell counts per sample came from amplifying reference gene primers. The assay was immunoSEQ multiplex PCR, and TCRdb's table has in-frame clones only and misses some. The DNA was the basis for D and trimming; V, J and clone size are from that table. Among roughly 100,000 clones, less than 90% were seen once, and the ten largest hold 5% to 7.5%. Sequencing was carried out using peripheral blood. This receptor was identified in a human donor in a cohort sampled during active COVID-19. V is TRBV5-6 and J is TRBJ2-1; 7 bases line up with TRBD1. The CDR3 DNA sequence: TGTGCCAGCAGCTTGACGGGACAGCCACAATACAATGAGCAGTTCTTC. Amino acid sequence: CASSLTGQPQYNEQFF.